These T cell receptor beta chains were read from a single sample in a study of glioma-infiltrating T cells. TCRdb called the multiplex PCR reads again in MiXCR, with one record for every CDR3 protein. The sample has some 150,000 distinct CDR3 sequences; about two fifths are singletons. Sequencing was done on a sample of glioma tissue, nonneoplastic brain tissue, or PBMCs (not recorded which). The source of these receptors is a human donor with low-grade glioma or glioblastoma, undergoing nonglioma brain surgery, or in good health (not recorded which). The CDR3 runs from the conserved cysteine through the conserved F or W. D genes are given only for firm matches. Some rows have no size entry. The others give once, few or many, or a class for an expanded clone.

j_gene | v_gene | abundance | d_gene | CDR3nt | CDR3aa
TRBJ2-3 | TRBV25-1 | few | NA | TGTGCCAGCAGTGGGGCAGGGAGGAATACGCAGTATTTT | CASSGAGRNTQYF
TRBJ1-2 | TRBV6-5 | NA | NA | TGTGCCAGCAGTTACTCGACCAGGACGTATGGCTACACCTTC | CASSYSTRTYGYTF
TRBJ1-1 | TRBV27 | many | TRBD1 | TGTGCCAGCAGCGGGACAGAAAACATGAACACTGAAGCTTTCTTT | CASSGTENMNTEAFF
TRBJ2-5 | TRBV11-2 | once | TRBD2 | TGTGCCAGCAGCTCCGGGACTAGCGGGGAACGGGAGACCCAGTACTTC | CASSSGTSGERETQYF
TRBJ1-5 | TRBV28 | many | TRBD1 | TGTGCCAGCAGGACAGGGCTTGAAAATCAGCCCCAGCATTTT | CASRTGLENQPQHF
TRBJ1-1 | TRBV7-6 | NA | NA | TGTGCCAGCAGCACGGGACCGAACACTGAAGCTTTCTTT | CASSTGPNTEAFF
TRBJ2-3 | TRBV7-9 | few | NA | TGTGCCAGCAGCTCGTACAGGGATAGCACAGATACGCAGTATTTT | CASSSYRDSTDTQYF
TRBJ1-3 | TRBV4-1 | NA | NA | TGCGCCAGCAGCCAGGGTCCAGGGAGAACTGGAAACACCATATATTTT | CASSQGPGRTGNTIYF
TRBJ2-7 | TRBV7-2 | NA | TRBD2 | TGTGCCAGCAGCTTGTCGAGCGGGACGAGGCTGGCCGAGCAGTACTTC | CASSLSSGTRLAEQYF
TRBJ2-3 | TRBV6-8 | few | NA | TGTGCCAGCAGCTTCCCGGGTACGCAGTATTTT | CASSFPGTQYF
TRBJ2-1 | TRBV4-1 | few | NA | TGCGCCAGCAGCCAAGACAACCGGTTCGATGAGCAGTTCTTC | CASSQDNRFDEQFF
TRBJ1-4 | TRBV6-5 | NA | NA | TGTGCCAGCAGTTACGCGGGGGGCACAACTAATGAAAAACTGTTTTTT | CASSYAGGTTNEKLFF
TRBJ1-6 | TRBV16 | NA | TRBD1 | TGTGCCAGCAGCCCACAGGGGCTTGATTCACCCCTCCAATTT | CASSPQGLDSPLQF
TRBJ2-3 | TRBV7-2 | few | NA | TGTGCCAGCAGCTTTGTGGCAGATACGCAGTATTTT | CASSFVADTQYF
TRBJ2-7 | TRBV7-8 | NA | NA | TGTGCCAGCTCCCTTGGGCAGGGAGACTCCTACGAGCAGTACTTC | CASSLGQGDSYEQYF
TRBJ2-7 | TRBV7-2 | many | TRBD1 | TGTGCCAGCAGCCTAGCTCCGGGACAGGGGTCCTACGAGCAGTACTTC | CASSLAPGQGSYEQYF
TRBJ2-6 | TRBV15 | NA | NA | TGTGCCACCAGCAGGGGCAGGGTCGTCCTGACTTTC | CATSRGRVVLTF
TRBJ2-6 | TRBV5-1 | few | TRBD1 | TGCGCCAGCAGCTTGACAGGGGTCGGGGCCAACGTCCTGACTTTC | CASSLTGVGANVLTF
TRBJ2-3 | TRBV9 | NA | TRBD2 | TGTGCCAGCAGCGTAGGACTAGCGGGAGTTGATACGCAGTATTTT | CASSVGLAGVDTQYF
TRBJ2-5 | TRBV6-2/TRBV6-3 | many | NA | TGTGCCAGCAGTTACAGGGGTCGCCAAGAGACCCAGTACTTC | CASSYRGRQETQYF
TRBJ2-1 | TRBV20-1 | many | NA | TGCAGTGCTAGAGATGGACAAAACAATGAGCAGTTCTTC | CSARDGQNNEQFF
TRBJ2-1 | TRBV6-6 | NA | TRBD1 | TGTGCCAGCAGTTACGAGGGGGCCCTATACAATGAGCAGTTCTTC | CASSYEGALYNEQFF
TRBJ1-1 | TRBV19 | NA | NA | TGTGCCAGCCTTGGCCGGGTTAGCACTGAAGCTTTCTTT | CASLGRVSTEAFF
TRBJ2-3 | TRBV6-2/TRBV6-3 | many | NA | TGTGCCAGCAGTTACGGACAAAAGCAGTATTTT | CASSYGQKQYF
TRBJ1-5 | TRBV4-1 | few | NA | TGCGCCAGCAGCCAAGATGGGCAGGGGTATCAGCCCCAGCATTTT | CASSQDGQGYQPQHF
TRBJ2-3 | TRBV25-1 | many | NA | TGTGCCAGCATGGGTAGCACAGATACGCAGTATTTT | CASMGSTDTQYF
TRBJ1-1 | TRBV6-6 | many | NA | TGTGCCAGCAGTTACTCGGTAAAGGGCTATACTGAAGCTTTCTTT | CASSYSVKGYTEAFF
TRBJ2-1 | TRBV7-9 | few | NA | TGTGCCAGCAGCGTCAACAATGAGCAGTTCTTC | CASSVNNEQFF
TRBJ2-7 | TRBV10-3 | NA | NA | TGTGCCATCAGCCCAGGGGCTACAGGGACATCCTACGAGCAGTACTTC | CAISPGATGTSYEQYF
TRBJ2-5 | TRBV7-2 | NA | NA | TGTGCCAGCAGCTTAAGCTACCGGGAGACCCAGTACTTC | CASSLSYRETQYF
TRBJ2-5 | TRBV5-4 | NA | TRBD1 | TGTGCCAGCAGCCAGAAGGGACAGGGGTTGAAGACCCAGTACTTC | CASSQKGQGLKTQYF
TRBJ2-1 | TRBV20-1 | few | TRBD2 | TGCAGTGCTAGAGACAGCGGGGGGGCCATCAATGAGCAGTTCTTC | CSARDSGGAINEQFF
TRBJ2-7 | TRBV11-2 | NA | TRBD1 | TGTGCCAGCAGCTTAGAGGGACAGCAAACTACCGAGCAGTACTTC | CASSLEGQQTTEQYF
TRBJ2-7 | TRBV6-1 | few | TRBD1 | TGTGCCAGCAGGGCACAGGGGAGTCGGTACGAGCAGTACTTC | CASRAQGSRYEQYF
TRBJ1-6 | TRBV6-1 | few | TRBD1 | TGTGCCAGCGGACAGGGGTCGAATTCACCCCTCCACTTT | CASGQGSNSPLHF
TRBJ2-7 | TRBV2 | few | NA | TGTGCCAGCAGTTACCAGACCCGAGCCAGGGAGTACTTC | CASSYQTRAREYF
TRBJ2-1 | TRBV6-1 | few | NA | TGTGCCAGCAGTTGGGGGTTAAGCTCCTACAATGAGCAGTTCTTC | CASSWGLSSYNEQFF
TRBJ1-1 | TRBV5-1 | NA | TRBD1 | TGCGCCAGCAGCTTGGCCCCGACAGGGTTGAACACTGAAGCTTTCTTT | CASSLAPTGLNTEAFF
TRBJ1-1 | TRBV20-1 | once | NA | TGCAGTGCTAGAGCAGATCTCGGGCTATGGGGTTTCACTGAAGCTTTCTTT | CSARADLGLWGFTEAFF
TRBJ2-1 | TRBV6-5 | NA | TRBD2 | TGTGCCAGCAGACGGACTAGCTGGATTTACAATGAGCAGTTCTTC | CASRRTSWIYNEQFF
TRBJ2-7 | TRBV20-1 | NA | TRBD2 | TGCAGTGCTAGACTGGGACTAGCTAGGTACGAGCAGTACTTC | CSARLGLARYEQYF
TRBJ2-5 | TRBV19 | NA | NA | TGTGCCAGTAAAGCTAGCCGGGGAAAAGAGACCCAGTACTTC | CASKASRGKETQYF
TRBJ2-6 | TRBV28 | NA | TRBD1 | TGTGCCAGCAGCCGCGATGGGACAGGCCTCAGCTCTGGGGCCAACGTCCTGACTTTC | CASSRDGTGLSSGANVLTF
TRBJ1-2 | TRBV24-1 | few | NA | TGTGCCACCAGTGATCGTAGGGCAGGGGCCTATGGCTACACCTTC | CATSDRRAGAYGYTF
TRBJ1-1 | TRBV3-1 | NA | TRBD1 | TGTGCCAGCAGCCCAACCGGGACAGTGAACACTGAAGCTTTCTTT | CASSPTGTVNTEAFF
TRBJ1-1 | TRBV7-9 | few | NA | TGTGCCAGCAGCTCTTCCACTGAAGCTTTCTTT | CASSSSTEAFF
TRBJ2-1 | TRBV6-1 | NA | TRBD1 | TGTGCCAGCAGTTCCCGTTCCGGGACAGGGTTGGACAATGAGCAGTTCTTC | CASSSRSGTGLDNEQFF
TRBJ2-3 | TRBV4-1 | few | TRBD2 | TGCGCCAGCAGCCAAAGACTAGCGGGGTTCAGCACAGATACGCAGTATTTT | CASSQRLAGFSTDTQYF
TRBJ1-1 | TRBV12-3/TRBV12-4 | few | TRBD1 | TGTGCCAGCAGCACGACAGGGGACGTAACTGAAGCTTTCTTT | CASSTTGDVTEAFF
TRBJ2-5 | TRBV5-1 | NA | NA | TGCGCCAGCGGTCGTGTAGGGGAGTACCAAGAGACCCAGTACTTC | CASGRVGEYQETQYF
TRBJ2-5 | TRBV6-1 | many | NA | TGTGCCAGCAGTCTGGACTTCCAAGAGACCCAGTACTTC | CASSLDFQETQYF
TRBJ1-2 | TRBV7-9 | NA | NA | TGTGCCAGCAGCACCGACGGCCGGGGAGGCTACACCTTC | CASSTDGRGGYTF
TRBJ1-1 | TRBV27 | few | NA | TGTGCCAGCAGCCGTGTCCTGGGCAACATGAACACTGAAGCTTTCTTT | CASSRVLGNMNTEAFF
TRBJ1-3 | TRBV4-2 | NA | TRBD1 | TGTGCCAGCAGCGTAGGGGGCGAAAACACCATATATTTT | CASSVGGENTIYF
TRBJ1-5 | TRBV20-1 | NA | NA | TGCAGTGCTAGCAGGGGCCCCAATCAGCCCCAGCATTTT | CSASRGPNQPQHF
TRBJ2-4 | TRBV6-6 | few | TRBD1 | TGTGCCAGCAGCAGTTGGGGCAGGGGGCAAAACATTCAGTACTTC | CASSSWGRGQNIQYF
TRBJ2-7 | TRBV4-1 | few | TRBD1 | TGCGCCAGCAGCCAAGACGTCGGGACAGGGGACTACGAGCAGTACTTC | CASSQDVGTGDYEQYF
TRBJ1-5 | TRBV20-1 | many | NA | TGCAGTGTCCCCCAGGACTCTAGCAATCAGCCCCAGCATTTT | CSVPQDSSNQPQHF